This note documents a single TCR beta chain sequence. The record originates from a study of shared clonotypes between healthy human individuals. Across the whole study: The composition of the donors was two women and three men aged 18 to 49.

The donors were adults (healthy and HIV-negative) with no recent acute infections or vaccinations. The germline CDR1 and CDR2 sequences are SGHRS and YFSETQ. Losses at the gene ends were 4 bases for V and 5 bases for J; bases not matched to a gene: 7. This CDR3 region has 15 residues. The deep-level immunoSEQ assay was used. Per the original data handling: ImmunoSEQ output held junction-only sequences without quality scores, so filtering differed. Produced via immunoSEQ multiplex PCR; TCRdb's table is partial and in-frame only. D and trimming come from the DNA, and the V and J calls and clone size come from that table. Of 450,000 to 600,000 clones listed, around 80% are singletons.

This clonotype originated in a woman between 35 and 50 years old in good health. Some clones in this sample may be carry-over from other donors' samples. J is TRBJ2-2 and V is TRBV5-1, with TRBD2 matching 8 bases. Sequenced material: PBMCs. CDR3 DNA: TGCGCCAGCAGCGCGCGGGAGGATAGTACCGGGGAGCTGTTTTTT. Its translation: CASSAREDSTGELFF.